The clone carrying this TCR beta chain was seen a single time. The entry originates in a study of tumor-infiltrating lymphocytes in oesophageal squamous cell carcinoma. TCRdb recomputed calls from the PCR reads with MiXCR, one row per CDR3 protein. This sample has 15,000 or so distinct CDR3 sequences, with 52% found just once. Germline CDR1 and CDR2: MNHNS and SASEGT. The CDR3 runs 14 residues. This rearrangement joins TRBV6-1 to TRBJ2-3; the match to TRBD1 covers 10 bases. The end of the DNA is better explained by TRBJ2-7, so the J call may be wrong. This clonotype was sampled from a female donor with esophageal squamous cell carcinoma. The sample consisted of esophageal tumor tissue. The CDR3 reads CASKTGGDDYEQYF. In DNA, the CDR3 is TGTGCCAGCAAGACAGGGGGCGATGACTACGAGCAGTACTTC.